This section outlines one T cell receptor (beta chain) sequence together with its context. The record originates from a study of blood T cell repertoires in COVID-19. Study information: Samples taken during acute and convalescent COVID-19 were collected in the United States, Italy and Spain. The analysed material was cDNA or gDNA that came from T cells, B-cell-depleted T cells, or PBMCs.

It was during active infection that Seattle patients were enrolled and then longitudinally followed. The CDR3 is 17 residues long. Methods used by the authors: Reference gene primer amplification gave estimated nucleated cell counts. Some clones are missing from TCRdb's copy, which holds only in-frame ones; the method was immunoSEQ multiplex PCR. That table supplies the V and J calls and clone size; D and trimming were determined from the DNA. The top ten hold approximately 0.77% of the sample, which has 200,000 or so clones, 90% to 95% seen once. What was sequenced was peripheral blood. The source of this sequence is a man in his 60s with COVID-19, enrolled during active disease. The gene calls are TRBV1 and TRBJ2-2; TRBD1 was called by the table and not checked on the DNA. TRBV1 is termed a pseudogene. CDR3 amino acids: CTSSQQRTLPRTGELFF. DNA of the CDR3: TGCACCAGCAGCCAGCAAAGGACACTCCCCCGAACCGGGGAGCTGTTTTTT.